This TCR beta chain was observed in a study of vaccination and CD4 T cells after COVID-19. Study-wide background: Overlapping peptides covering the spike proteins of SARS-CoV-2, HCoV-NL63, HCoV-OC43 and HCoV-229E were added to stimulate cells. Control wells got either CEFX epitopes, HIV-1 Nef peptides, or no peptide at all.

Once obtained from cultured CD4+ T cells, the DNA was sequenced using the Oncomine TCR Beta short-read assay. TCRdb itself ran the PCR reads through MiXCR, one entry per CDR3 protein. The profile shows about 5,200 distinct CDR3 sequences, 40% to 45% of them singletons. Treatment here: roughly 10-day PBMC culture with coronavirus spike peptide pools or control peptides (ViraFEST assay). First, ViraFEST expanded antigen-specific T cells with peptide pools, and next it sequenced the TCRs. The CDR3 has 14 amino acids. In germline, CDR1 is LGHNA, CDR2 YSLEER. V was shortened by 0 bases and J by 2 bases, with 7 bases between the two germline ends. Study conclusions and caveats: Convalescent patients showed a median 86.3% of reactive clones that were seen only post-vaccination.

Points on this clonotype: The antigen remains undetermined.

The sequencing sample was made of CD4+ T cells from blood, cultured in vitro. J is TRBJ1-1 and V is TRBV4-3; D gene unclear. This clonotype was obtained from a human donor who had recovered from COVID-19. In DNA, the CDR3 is TGCGCCAGCAGCCAAGATGAAGCTAACACTGAAGCTTTCTTT. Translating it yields CASSQDEANTEAFF.